This is a list of T cell receptor beta chains from one sample in a study of T cells in Graves' hyperthyroidism and ophthalmopathy. TCRdb called the multiplex PCR reads again in MiXCR, with one record for every CDR3 protein. The sample carries roughly 640,000 distinct CDR3 sequences, around 16% recorded once. The sample taken for sequencing was blood. The source is a middle-aged woman with Graves' ophthalmopathy. CDR3s include the opening cysteine and the closing phenylalanine or tryptophan. A D gene is named only where the DNA matches it firmly. The size entry is marked missing in some rows and otherwise reads once, few, many or a size class.

d_call: TRBD2
j_call: TRBJ2-1
v_call: TRBV7-3
clone_size: many
cdr3_aa: CASSLSLAGDHEQFF
cdr3_nt: TGTGCCAGCAGCCTTAGTCTAGCGGGAGACCATGAGCAGTTCTTC

d_call: TRBD2
j_call: TRBJ2-5
v_call: TRBV6-2/TRBV6-3
clone_size: -
cdr3_aa: CASNFAGGPGGTQYF
cdr3_nt: TGTGCCAGCAATTTTGCGGGGGGGCCGGGGGGGACCCAGTACTTC

d_call: TRBD2
j_call: TRBJ2-5
v_call: TRBV5-5
clone_size: many
cdr3_aa: CASSWGTSGKGAQETQYF
cdr3_nt: TGTGCCAGCAGCTGGGGGACTAGCGGGAAAGGGGCTCAAGAGACCCAGTACTTC

d_call: TRBD1
j_call: TRBJ2-2
v_call: TRBV10-3
clone_size: -
cdr3_aa: CAIRPGQGLGSATGELFF
cdr3_nt: TGTGCCATCAGGCCGGGACAGGGGCTAGGTTCGGCCACCGGGGAGCTGTTTTTT

d_call: -
j_call: TRBJ2-2
v_call: TRBV11-2
clone_size: -
cdr3_aa: CASSQYRGWNTGELFF
cdr3_nt: TGTGCCAGCAGCCAGTATCGGGGGTGGAACACCGGGGAGCTGTTTTTT

d_call: -
j_call: TRBJ2-7
v_call: TRBV7-8
clone_size: few
cdr3_aa: CATTGLKTYEQYF
cdr3_nt: TGTGCCACTACAGGGCTAAAGACCTACGAGCAGTACTTC

d_call: -
j_call: TRBJ2-7
v_call: TRBV2
clone_size: many
cdr3_aa: CASKLSGYSYEQYF
cdr3_nt: TGTGCCAGCAAGTTGAGCGGGTACTCCTACGAGCAGTACTTC

d_call: -
j_call: TRBJ1-1
v_call: TRBV28
clone_size: -
cdr3_aa: CASSLWIGANTEAFF
cdr3_nt: TGTGCCAGCAGTTTGTGGATAGGGGCGAACACTGAAGCTTTCTTT

d_call: TRBD2
j_call: TRBJ2-1
v_call: TRBV12-3/TRBV12-4
clone_size: -
cdr3_aa: CASSSGLAGGMGEQFF
cdr3_nt: TGTGCCAGCAGTTCGGGACTAGCGGGAGGAATGGGTGAGCAGTTCTTC

d_call: -
j_call: TRBJ2-7
v_call: TRBV5-1
clone_size: many
cdr3_aa: CASSFLEGEQYF
cdr3_nt: TGCGCCAGCAGCTTCCTAGAAGGCGAGCAGTACTTC

d_call: TRBD1
j_call: TRBJ2-1
v_call: TRBV5-1
clone_size: many
cdr3_aa: CASSSQGQYNEQFF
cdr3_nt: TGCGCCAGCAGCTCACAGGGACAGTACAATGAGCAGTTCTTC

d_call: -
j_call: TRBJ2-5
v_call: TRBV11-1
clone_size: many
cdr3_aa: CASRGSLNQETQYF
cdr3_nt: TGTGCCAGCAGGGGTAGTCTCAACCAAGAGACCCAGTACTTC

d_call: TRBD2
j_call: TRBJ2-2
v_call: TRBV10-3
clone_size: many
cdr3_aa: CAISDLAGAGELFF
cdr3_nt: TGTGCCATCAGTGATCTAGCGGGAGCCGGGGAGCTGTTTTTT

d_call: -
j_call: TRBJ1-1
v_call: TRBV7-8
clone_size: -
cdr3_aa: CVSSLVSFNTEAFF
cdr3_nt: TGTGTCAGCAGCTTAGTAAGTTTTAACACTGAAGCTTTCTTT

d_call: -
j_call: TRBJ2-7
v_call: TRBV5-1
clone_size: many
cdr3_aa: CASSSRPGMSAYEQYF
cdr3_nt: TGCGCCAGCAGCTCCCGACCCGGGATGTCAGCCTACGAGCAGTACTTC

d_call: -
j_call: TRBJ2-2
v_call: TRBV6-1
clone_size: -
cdr3_aa: CASKAFGGVDTGELFF
cdr3_nt: TGTGCCAGCAAAGCTTTCGGGGGAGTTGACACCGGGGAGCTGTTTTTT

d_call: TRBD1
j_call: TRBJ2-1
v_call: TRBV7-9
clone_size: many
cdr3_aa: CASSFGQGVYNEQFF
cdr3_nt: TGTGCCAGCAGCTTCGGACAGGGAGTATACAATGAGCAGTTCTTC

d_call: TRBD1
j_call: TRBJ1-1
v_call: TRBV2
clone_size: -
cdr3_aa: CASSARGPGEAFF
cdr3_nt: TGTGCCAGCAGTGCGAGGGGGCCTGGTGAAGCTTTCTTT

d_call: TRBD1
j_call: TRBJ1-2
v_call: TRBV3-1
clone_size: few
cdr3_aa: CASSPGQGPTHYYGYTF
cdr3_nt: TGTGCCAGCAGCCCCGGACAGGGACCCACGCACTACTATGGCTACACCTTC

d_call: -
j_call: TRBJ2-7
v_call: TRBV20-1
clone_size: many
cdr3_aa: CSARVQGPRGGEQYF
cdr3_nt: TGCAGTGCTAGAGTACAGGGCCCTAGGGGGGGCGAGCAGTACTTC

d_call: -
j_call: TRBJ1-1
v_call: TRBV12-3/TRBV12-4
clone_size: -
cdr3_aa: CASRGRNEAFF
cdr3_nt: TGTGCCAGCAGGGGACGGAATGAAGCTTTCTTT

d_call: -
j_call: TRBJ2-7
v_call: TRBV20-1
clone_size: many
cdr3_aa: CSARVGGSVNEQYF
cdr3_nt: TGCAGTGCTAGAGTCGGGGGAAGCGTTAACGAGCAGTACTTC

d_call: -
j_call: TRBJ2-6
v_call: TRBV6-5
clone_size: -
cdr3_aa: CASSYTGSGANVLTF
cdr3_nt: TGTGCCAGCAGTTACACAGGCTCTGGGGCCAACGTCCTGACTTTC

d_call: TRBD1
j_call: TRBJ2-2
v_call: TRBV6-2/TRBV6-3
clone_size: many
cdr3_aa: CASKPFDRDTGELFF
cdr3_nt: TGTGCCAGCAAACCATTCGACAGGGACACCGGGGAGCTGTTTTTT

d_call: -
j_call: TRBJ1-5
v_call: TRBV3-1
clone_size: few
cdr3_aa: CASSPTNLYQPQHF
cdr3_nt: TGTGCCAGCAGCCCGACAAATCTCTATCAGCCCCAGCATTTT

d_call: -
j_call: TRBJ1-1
v_call: TRBV14
clone_size: -
cdr3_aa: CASSQGGWRICAFF
cdr3_nt: TGTGCCAGCAGCCAAGGAGGGTGGAGGATCTGTGCTTTCTTT

d_call: -
j_call: TRBJ2-5
v_call: TRBV12-3/TRBV12-4
clone_size: few
cdr3_aa: CASSSSPETQYF
cdr3_nt: TGTGCCAGCAGTTCCTCCCCGGAGACCCAGTACTTC

d_call: -
j_call: TRBJ1-1
v_call: TRBV30
clone_size: many
cdr3_aa: CAWSETAEAFF
cdr3_nt: TGTGCCTGGAGTGAAACAGCTGAAGCTTTCTTT

d_call: -
j_call: TRBJ1-1
v_call: TRBV30
clone_size: many
cdr3_aa: CAWSVQERTEAFF
cdr3_nt: TGTGCCTGGAGTGTACAGGAGCGGACTGAAGCTTTCTTT

d_call: TRBD1
j_call: TRBJ1-1
v_call: TRBV6-2/TRBV6-3
clone_size: few
cdr3_aa: CAGRQGGDTEAFF
cdr3_nt: TGTGCCGGCAGACAGGGTGGGGACACTGAAGCTTTCTTT

d_call: -
j_call: TRBJ2-5
v_call: TRBV29-1
clone_size: few
cdr3_aa: CSVQEIVGETQYF
cdr3_nt: TGCAGCGTCCAGGAGATAGTTGGAGAGACCCAGTACTTC

d_call: -
j_call: TRBJ2-3
v_call: TRBV20-1
clone_size: -
cdr3_aa: CSVPGMSTDTQYF
cdr3_nt: TGCAGTGTACCGGGGATGAGCACAGATACGCAGTATTTT

d_call: TRBD2
j_call: TRBJ2-1
v_call: TRBV4-1
clone_size: few
cdr3_aa: CASSQDWTSGPHNEQFF
cdr3_nt: TGCGCCAGCAGCCAAGATTGGACTAGCGGGCCTCACAATGAGCAGTTCTTC

d_call: TRBD2
j_call: TRBJ2-3
v_call: TRBV2
clone_size: few
cdr3_aa: CASSEAPGGRSTDTQYF
cdr3_nt: TGTGCCAGCAGTGAAGCGCCGGGGGGAAGGAGCACAGATACGCAGTATTTT

d_call: TRBD2
j_call: TRBJ2-5
v_call: TRBV6-1
clone_size: few
cdr3_aa: CATQQASGGAGEETQYF
cdr3_nt: TGTGCCACCCAGCAGGCTAGCGGGGGGGCCGGGGAAGAGACCCAGTACTTC

d_call: -
j_call: TRBJ2-6
v_call: TRBV4-2
clone_size: -
cdr3_aa: CASSHAGSETGANVLTF
cdr3_nt: TGTGCCAGCAGCCATGCCGGGAGCGAGACTGGGGCCAACGTCCTGACTTTC

d_call: TRBD2
j_call: TRBJ2-1
v_call: TRBV29-1
clone_size: -
cdr3_aa: CSVVGGELAGGSSYNEQFF
cdr3_nt: TGCAGCGTGGTGGGGGGGGAGCTAGCGGGAGGCAGCTCCTACAATGAGCAGTTCTTC

d_call: TRBD1
j_call: TRBJ1-5
v_call: TRBV2
clone_size: many
cdr3_aa: CASSPGQGLQPQHF
cdr3_nt: TGTGCCAGCAGTCCCGGACAGGGTCTACAGCCCCAGCATTTT

d_call: TRBD1
j_call: TRBJ1-2
v_call: TRBV28
clone_size: -
cdr3_aa: CASSLMAGGLGYTF
cdr3_nt: TGTGCCAGCAGTTTGATGGCAGGGGGCTTGGGCTACACCTTC

d_call: -
j_call: TRBJ2-1
v_call: TRBV6-1
clone_size: many
cdr3_aa: CASSERWDEQFF
cdr3_nt: TGTGCCAGCAGTGAAAGGTGGGATGAGCAGTTCTTC

d_call: -
j_call: TRBJ1-5
v_call: TRBV15
clone_size: -
cdr3_aa: CATSRVPAGRGNSNQPQHF
cdr3_nt: TGTGCCACCAGCAGAGTGCCCGCCGGCAGGGGTAATAGCAATCAGCCCCAGCATTTT

d_call: TRBD2
j_call: TRBJ2-3
v_call: TRBV6-2/TRBV6-3
clone_size: few
cdr3_aa: CASRTLAGTTDTQYF
cdr3_nt: TGTGCCAGCAGGACCCTAGCGGGGACCACAGATACGCAGTATTTT

d_call: -
j_call: TRBJ2-1
v_call: TRBV27
clone_size: many
cdr3_aa: CASSFSRDEQFF
cdr3_nt: TGTGCCAGCAGTTTCTCAAGGGATGAGCAGTTCTTC

d_call: TRBD2
j_call: TRBJ2-1
v_call: TRBV12-3/TRBV12-4
clone_size: -
cdr3_aa: CAGHSGGSLGNEQFF
cdr3_nt: TGCGCCGGCCACTCGGGCGGGAGTCTAGGGAATGAGCAGTTCTTC

d_call: -
j_call: TRBJ2-4
v_call: TRBV10-2
clone_size: few
cdr3_aa: CASSEDGRIAKNIQYF
cdr3_nt: TGCGCCAGCAGTGAGGACGGACGGATAGCCAAAAACATTCAGTACTTC

d_call: TRBD1
j_call: TRBJ1-2
v_call: TRBV14
clone_size: -
cdr3_aa: CASSQLTGKGYTF
cdr3_nt: TGTGCCAGCAGCCAACTGACAGGGAAGGGCTACACCTTC

d_call: -
j_call: TRBJ2-3
v_call: TRBV2
clone_size: -
cdr3_aa: CAGGTSTDTQYF
cdr3_nt: TGTGCCGGCGGGACTAGCACAGATACGCAGTATTTT

d_call: -
j_call: TRBJ2-7
v_call: TRBV2
clone_size: many
cdr3_aa: CASSKKTYEQYF
cdr3_nt: TGTGCCAGCAGCAAAAAGACCTACGAGCAGTACTTC

d_call: -
j_call: TRBJ1-2
v_call: TRBV9
clone_size: -
cdr3_aa: CASSVDPTGRNYGYTF
cdr3_nt: TGTGCCAGCAGCGTAGATCCGACAGGAAGAAACTATGGCTACACCTTC

d_call: -
j_call: TRBJ2-7
v_call: TRBV30
clone_size: many
cdr3_aa: CAWTDSSYEQYF
cdr3_nt: TGTGCCTGGACCGACAGCTCCTACGAGCAGTACTTC

d_call: -
j_call: TRBJ1-1
v_call: TRBV18
clone_size: many
cdr3_aa: CASSTGWNTEAFF
cdr3_nt: TGTGCCAGCTCCACGGGATGGAACACTGAAGCTTTCTTT

d_call: -
j_call: TRBJ2-3
v_call: TRBV30
clone_size: many
cdr3_aa: CAWSVTGDTQYF
cdr3_nt: TGTGCCTGGAGTGTAACAGGGGATACGCAGTATTTT

d_call: -
j_call: TRBJ2-6
v_call: TRBV4-1
clone_size: many
cdr3_aa: CASSQVQLSGANVLTF
cdr3_nt: TGCGCCAGCAGCCAAGTTCAACTCTCTGGGGCCAACGTCCTGACTTTC

d_call: TRBD1
j_call: TRBJ2-7
v_call: TRBV28
clone_size: many
cdr3_aa: CASSLFGQGSYEQYF
cdr3_nt: TGTGCCAGCAGTTTATTTGGACAGGGGTCCTACGAGCAGTACTTC

d_call: -
j_call: TRBJ2-2
v_call: TRBV27
clone_size: few
cdr3_aa: CASGPGRGRGRNAGELFF
cdr3_nt: TGTGCCAGCGGCCCCGGGAGGGGGCGCGGAAGGAACGCCGGGGAGCTGTTTTTT

d_call: -
j_call: TRBJ2-5
v_call: TRBV30
clone_size: -
cdr3_aa: CAWSVVLGETQYF
cdr3_nt: TGTGCCTGGAGCGTGGTCTTGGGGGAGACCCAGTACTTC

d_call: TRBD1
j_call: TRBJ2-2
v_call: TRBV10-3
clone_size: -
cdr3_aa: CAIRDRGADTGELFF
cdr3_nt: TGTGCCATCAGGGACAGGGGCGCGGACACCGGGGAGCTGTTTTTT